This note documents a single T cell receptor (beta chain) sequence. Its antigen target is currently unknown. No much larger clonotype is one base removed from it; base qualities were not supplied. All diabetic patients met standard classification criteria for type 1 or type 2 diabetes, with glucose and C-peptide assessed by WHO-recommended methods. Exclusion applied to any donor with other autoimmune diseases or infections within the previous four weeks. Roughly 9.7 milliliters of peripheral blood were collected from each participant. LymphoPrep density separation was used to isolate PBMCs. The CDR3 has 15 amino acids, counting the end cysteine and phenylalanine. The kept DNA is CDR3 alone, 45 bases in frame from the first base. Based on the germline V gene, the CDR1 and CDR2 sequences are SGHTA and FQGNSA. Trimming at the junction amounts to 4 bases on V and 4 bases on J, and the germline ends lie 17 bases apart.

The sample is drawn from a study of type 1 and type 2 diabetes patients listed by TCRdb under 2016. With respect to the entire study: Roughly 10 type 1 diabetes patients, a few type 2 diabetes patients and about six nondiabetic controls, all recruited in China, made up the cohort. TCRbeta repertoires were profiled by high-throughput sequencing in the study to compare type 1 diabetes, type 2 diabetes and nondiabetic individuals. Throughout the study, CD4 or CD8 MicroBeads on MACS columns were used to positively select CD4+ and CD8+ T cells from PBMCs. A total of over 15,000,000 paired-end reads were generated across the whole study. The TCRbeta libraries underwent paired-end sequencing on Illumina HiSeq 2000 or MiSeq instruments. When approximately 21-cycle amplification was compared with roughly 25-cycle amplification, V gene usage looked similar, suggesting that primer efficiencies were similar and PCR bias was random. Type 2 diabetes patients were included as a disease comparison group for the type 1 diabetes patients. Broad study findings and their caveats: V and J gene usage patterns of type 2 diabetes and control samples were highly correlated, averaging roughly 0.97 between samples. Few highly-expanded CD4+ clones, median one, were found in type 2 diabetes patients, accounting for a median about 4.1% of reads. The study groups were not matched for age and gender, which could bias interpretation. Since just a limited number of T2D and control samples were sequenced, some T1D-only HECs might also appear in more T2D or control samples. Type 2 diabetes repertoires showed high diversity, significantly greater than type 1 diabetes repertoires in both CD4+ and CD8+ T cells.

The instrument was an Illumina MiSeq. TCRbeta CDR3 amplification used genomic DNA from the sorted T cell subsets as template. The TCRbeta CDR3 region was amplified by multiplex PCR using 30 forward and 13 reverse primers. PCR products were purified with AMPure XP beads, after which indices and adaptors were added in a second approximately 25-cycle PCR. Libraries were gel-purified using the QIAquick Gel Extraction Kit before sequencing. Concerning the study's data processing: FLASH was used to merge the paired-end reads, and IgBLAST was used to align the reads to IMGT V, D and J germline references. Reads with below 70% alignment identity to germline references were discarded, leaving around 12,000,000 reads study-wide. CDR3 boundaries, reading frame and productivity were assigned according to IMGT definitions. Clones at or above 1% of reads were defined as highly-expanded clones, and diversity was measured by normalized Shannon entropy. Group differences in Shannon entropy were tested with unpaired two-tailed t-tests. The public reads were reanalyzed by TCRdb: fastp trimming at Q25, MiXCR alignment, in-frame beta chains only. All rows with the same CDR3 protein become a single entry with the most common DNA and genes. What appears here as the V and J calls and clone size reflects TCRdb's work, not the paper's. Present in this sample are about 290,000 distinct CDR3 sequences, approximately 50% of which were seen just once. The ten largest clonotypes hold roughly 13% of the sample.

The sequence came from a man aged 18 to 29 with type 2 diabetes. The chain is encoded by TRBV7-2 joined to TRBJ2-7; possibly the D gene is TRBD2, per 5 matching bases. The specimen was peripheral blood mononuclear cells (PBMCs). In nucleotide form, the sequence is TGTGCCAGCAGCTCGATGGCAGAGGGCTTTTACGAGCAGTACTTC. Its protein product is CASSSMAEGFYEQYF.